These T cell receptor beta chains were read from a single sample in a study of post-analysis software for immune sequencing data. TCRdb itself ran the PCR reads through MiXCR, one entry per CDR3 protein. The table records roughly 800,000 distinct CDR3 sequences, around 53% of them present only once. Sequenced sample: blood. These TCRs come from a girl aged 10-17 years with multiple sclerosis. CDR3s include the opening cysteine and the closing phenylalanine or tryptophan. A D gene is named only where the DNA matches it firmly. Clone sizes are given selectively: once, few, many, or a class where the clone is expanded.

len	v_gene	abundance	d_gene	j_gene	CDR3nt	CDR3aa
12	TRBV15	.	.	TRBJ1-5	TGTGCCACCAGCGCCACGCGGAAGGCCCAGCATTTT	CATSATRKAQHF
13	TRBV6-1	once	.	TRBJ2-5	TGTGCCAGCAGTGAAGTCCCCCAGGGGACCCAGTACTTC	CASSEVPQGTQYF
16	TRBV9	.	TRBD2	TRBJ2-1	TGTGCCAGCAGCCCCACGGGACTAGCGGGCCTAAATGAGCAGTTCTTC	CASSPTGLAGLNEQFF
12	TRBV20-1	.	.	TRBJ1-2	TGCAGTGTGCTTCGGGCCGGCTATGGCTACACCTTC	CSVLRAGYGYTF
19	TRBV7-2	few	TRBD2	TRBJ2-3	TGTGCCAGCAGCTTACAAACTAGCGGGGGGGCTTTTGGCACAGATACGCAGTATTTT	CASSLQTSGGAFGTDTQYF
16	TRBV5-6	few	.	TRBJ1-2	TGTGCCAGCAGCGGACCGGGACGACGGCCTAACTATGGCTACACCTTC	CASSGPGRRPNYGYTF
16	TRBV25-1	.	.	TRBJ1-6	TGTGCCAGCAGTGCGGCCATACTCTATGGGTTTTCACCCCTCCACTTT	CASSAAILYGFSPLHF
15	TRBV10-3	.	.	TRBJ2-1	TGTGCCATCAGTGACTCGGGAGTCGCCTACAATGAGCAGTTCTTC	CAISDSGVAYNEQFF
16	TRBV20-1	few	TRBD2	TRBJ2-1	TGCAGTGCTAGACCCTATAGCGGGCTAGTCCCCAATGAGCAGTTCTTC	CSARPYSGLVPNEQFF
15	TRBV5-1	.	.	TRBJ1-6	TGCGCCAGCAGCTTGGGAAACACCGCATATTCACCCCTCCACTTT	CASSLGNTAYSPLHF
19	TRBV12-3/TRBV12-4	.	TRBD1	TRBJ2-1	TGTGCCAGCAGTTCAACGTTCAATACAAGGACAGGGGGCCGGAATGAGCAGTTCTTC	CASSSTFNTRTGGRNEQFF
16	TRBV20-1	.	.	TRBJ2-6	TGCAGTGCGAGAAACCTAGGGATCTCTGGGGCCAACGTCCTGACTTTC	CSARNLGISGANVLTF
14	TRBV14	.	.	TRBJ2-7	TGTGCCAGCAGCAACCGACAGCCTTGGGGCGAGCAGTACTTC	CASSNRQPWGEQYF
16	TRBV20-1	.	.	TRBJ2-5	TGCAGTGCTAGAGATCCCCAGCCGGGCGAAGAAGAGACCCAGTACTTC	CSARDPQPGEEETQYF
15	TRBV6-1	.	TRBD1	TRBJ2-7	TGTGCCAGCAGTGAAGCAAGGGACAGGTGGTCCGAGCAGTACTTC	CASSEARDRWSEQYF
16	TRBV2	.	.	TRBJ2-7	TGTGTCAGCAGTGATATGACAATGGGGGTAGCCTACGAGCAGTACTTC	CVSSDMTMGVAYEQYF
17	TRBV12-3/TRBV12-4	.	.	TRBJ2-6	TGTGCCAGCAGCCTCGGGCAACTGAGCTCTGGGGCCAACGTCCTGACTTTC	CASSLGQLSSGANVLTF
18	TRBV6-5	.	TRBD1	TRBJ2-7	TGTGCCAGCAGTTCGCGGACAGGGGGTCTCGTTGGCGGGTACGAGCAGTACTTC	CASSSRTGGLVGGYEQYF
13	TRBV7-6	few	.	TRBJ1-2	TGTGCCAGCAGCTTAGACCAAAACTATGGCTACACCTTC	CASSLDQNYGYTF
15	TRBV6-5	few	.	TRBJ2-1	TGTGCCAGCAGTCCCCGAGGGACGGCTCACAATGAGCAGTTCTTC	CASSPRGTAHNEQFF
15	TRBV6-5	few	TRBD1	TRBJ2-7	TGTGCCAGCAGCACCCTACAGGGGCATAACCACGAGCAGTACTTC	CASSTLQGHNHEQYF
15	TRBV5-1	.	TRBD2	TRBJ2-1	TGCGCCAGCAGCATAGCGGGAGGGGGGGACAATGAGCAGTTCTTC	CASSIAGGGDNEQFF
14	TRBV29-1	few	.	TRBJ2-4	TGCAGCGACAAGACCGGGACCAAAAAAAACATTCAGTACTTC	CSDKTGTKKNIQYF
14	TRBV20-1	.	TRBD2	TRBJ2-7	TGCAGTGCTCAAGGCGGGAGGACCTCCTACGAGCAGTACTTC	CSAQGGRTSYEQYF
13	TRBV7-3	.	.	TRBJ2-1	TGTGCCAGCAGCTTAACGGTTCGTACTGAGCAGTTCTTC	CASSLTVRTEQFF
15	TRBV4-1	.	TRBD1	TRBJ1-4	TGCGCCAGCAGCCAGGACACAGGGGCGGGTGAAAAACTGTTTTTT	CASSQDTGAGEKLFF
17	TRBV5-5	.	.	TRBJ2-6	TGTGCCAGCAGCCCTGGGGGGACAGCATCTGGGGCCAACGTCCTGACTTTC	CASSPGGTASGANVLTF
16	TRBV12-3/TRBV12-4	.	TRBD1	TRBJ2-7	TGTGCCAGCAGTCCGGCGTGGGGACAGGGAATCTACGAGCAGTACTTC	CASSPAWGQGIYEQYF
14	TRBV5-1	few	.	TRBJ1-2	TGCGCCAGCAGCTTGGGTTCAGGAAACTATGGCTACACCTTC	CASSLGSGNYGYTF
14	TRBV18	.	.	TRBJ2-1	TGTGCCAGCTCACCACCGGCCGGGGGCAATGAGCAGTTCTTC	CASSPPAGGNEQFF
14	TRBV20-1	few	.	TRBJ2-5	TGCAGTGCTAGAGCGGCTAGCGCGTCAGAGACCCAGTACTTC	CSARAASASETQYF
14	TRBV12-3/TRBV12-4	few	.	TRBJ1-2	TGTGCCAGCATTTGGGCTCTCGACTCTTATGGCTACACCTTC	CASIWALDSYGYTF
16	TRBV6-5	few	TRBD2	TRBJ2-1	TGTGCCAGCAGGCCGACCGGGACTAGCGGGAGACATGAGCAGTTCTTC	CASRPTGTSGRHEQFF
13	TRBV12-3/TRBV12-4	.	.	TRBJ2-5	TGTGCCAGCAGTTTTTGGGGGGTAGAGACCCAGTACTTC	CASSFWGVETQYF
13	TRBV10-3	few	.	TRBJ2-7	TGTGCCATCAGTGAAGACAGTTCCTACGAGCAGTACTTC	CAISEDSSYEQYF
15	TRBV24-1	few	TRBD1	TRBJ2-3	TGTGCCACCAGGGAGGACAGGGGCCGGTTCGATACGCAGTATTTT	CATREDRGRFDTQYF
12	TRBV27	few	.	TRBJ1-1	TGTGCCAGCAGTTCCCGAGGCGCTGAAGCTTTCTTT	CASSSRGAEAFF
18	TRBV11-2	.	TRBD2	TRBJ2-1	TGCGCCAGCAGCTTAGGTTTCGATGGAGCGGGAGTGAGGAATGAGCAGTTCTTC	CASSLGFDGAGVRNEQFF
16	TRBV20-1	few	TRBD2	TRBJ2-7	TGCAGTGCTAGAGTCACCGGGACTAGCGGGCATTACGAGCAGTACTTC	CSARVTGTSGHYEQYF
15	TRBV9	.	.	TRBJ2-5	TGTACCAGCAGCGTAGGGGTCCAGCCAGGGGAGACCCAGTACTTC	CTSSVGVQPGETQYF